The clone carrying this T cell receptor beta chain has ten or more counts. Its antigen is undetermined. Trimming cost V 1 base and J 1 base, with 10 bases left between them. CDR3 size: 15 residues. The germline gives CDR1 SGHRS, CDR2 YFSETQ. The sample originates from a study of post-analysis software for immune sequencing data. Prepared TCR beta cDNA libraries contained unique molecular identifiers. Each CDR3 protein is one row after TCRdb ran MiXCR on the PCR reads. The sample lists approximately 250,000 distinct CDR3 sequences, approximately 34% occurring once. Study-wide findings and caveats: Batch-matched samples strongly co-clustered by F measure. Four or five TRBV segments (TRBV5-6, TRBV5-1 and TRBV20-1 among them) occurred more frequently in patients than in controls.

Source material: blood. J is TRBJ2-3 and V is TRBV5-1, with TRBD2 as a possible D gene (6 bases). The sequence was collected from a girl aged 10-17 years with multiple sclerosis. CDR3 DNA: TGCGCCAGCAGCTTGATTCAGCGGGGCACAGATACGCAGTATTTT. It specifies CASSLIQRGTDTQYF.